The TCR beta chain under discussion was sequenced for a study of T cells in Graves' hyperthyroidism and ophthalmopathy. In this sample, this clonotype turned up many times. TCR beta CDR3 region amplification was performed from RNA transcripts. HTBI primers were used for first-round RT-PCR of the TCR CDR3. From the multiplex PCR reads, TCRdb called clonotypes with MiXCR, one entry per CDR3 protein. The sample includes around 270,000 distinct CDR3 sequences, roughly 20% of them seen just once. Germline V lookup: CDR1 LNHNV, CDR2 YYDKDF (reference sequence). V was trimmed by 5 bases and J by 2 bases, leaving 16 bases between them. The CDR3 runs 16 residues.

The rearrangement uses TRBV15 and TRBJ2-1, with unresolved D. The clonotype was recovered from a man aged 45-65 years with Graves' ophthalmopathy. Sequencing was done on a sample of blood. Here the CDR3 reads CATSPGMGKAYNEQFF. DNA for the CDR3: TGTGCCACCAGCCCAGGTATGGGGAAGGCCTACAATGAGCAGTTCTTC.